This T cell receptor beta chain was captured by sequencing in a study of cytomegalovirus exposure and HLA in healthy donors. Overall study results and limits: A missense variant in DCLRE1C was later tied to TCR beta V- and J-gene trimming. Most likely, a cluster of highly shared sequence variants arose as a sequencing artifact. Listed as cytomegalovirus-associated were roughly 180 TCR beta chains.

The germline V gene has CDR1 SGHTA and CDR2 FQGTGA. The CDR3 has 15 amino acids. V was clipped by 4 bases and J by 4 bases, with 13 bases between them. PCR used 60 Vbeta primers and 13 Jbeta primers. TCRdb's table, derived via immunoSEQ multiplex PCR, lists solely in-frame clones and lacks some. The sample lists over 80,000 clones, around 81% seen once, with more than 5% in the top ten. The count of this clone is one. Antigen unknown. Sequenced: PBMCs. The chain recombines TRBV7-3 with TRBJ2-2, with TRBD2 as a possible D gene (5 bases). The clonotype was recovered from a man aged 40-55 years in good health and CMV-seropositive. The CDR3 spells CASSSTGVITGELFF. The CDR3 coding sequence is TGTGCCAGCAGCTCAACCGGGGTTATCACCGGGGAGCTGTTTTTT. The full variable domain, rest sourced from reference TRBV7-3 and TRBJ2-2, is GAGVSQTPSNKVTEKGKYVELRCDPISGHTALYWYRQSLGQGPEFLIYFQGTGAADDSGLPNDRFFAVRPEGSVSTLKIQRTERGDSAVYLCASSSTGVITGELFFGEGSRLTVL.